The next 28 T cell receptor beta chains were all read from a single sample in a study of Graves' ophthalmopathy and Graves' hyperthyroidism (dated by TCRdb to between 2018 and 2020). Data came from an Illumina HiSeq 2000. For repertoire sequencing, the TCR beta CDR3 regions were amplified from RNA transcripts. The first round was an RT-PCR using HTBI primers with the Qiagen OneStep RT-PCR kit, and this first round was followed by a second-round multiplex PCR, then size selection and purification. Clones were called with MiXCR by TCRdb after fastp trimmed the public reads at Q25, and only in-frame beta chains were retained. CDR3 protein duplicates are merged, each entry listing the most common genes and DNA. In all, the sample holds roughly 600,000 distinct CDR3 sequences, and under 45% of those were seen once. The biggest ten clones account for less than 4.5% of the sample. The sample taken for sequencing was peripheral blood or thyroid tissue (not recorded which). The receptor source for this set is an adult man with Graves' hyperthyroidism.

V is TRBV19 and J is TRBJ1-5; tentatively, D is TRBD1 (5 bases). The CDR3 contains 13 residues. The germline gives CDR1 LNHDA, CDR2 SQIVND (reference sequence). V dropped 1 base and J dropped 7 bases, with 8 bases sitting between them. DNA of the CDR3: TGTGCCAGTAGTATAGCTCAGGGCCAGCCCCAGCATTTT. Translation: CASSIAQGQPQHF.

This clonotype was detected ten times or more. The chain couples TRBV6-5 to TRBJ1-3; 7 bases fit TRBD1. The CDR3 consists of 14 residues. The trim removed 5 bases at V and 7 bases at J, leaving 8 bases unmatched. Germline V CDR1 and CDR2: MNHEY, SVGAGI. The DNA for the CDR3 is TGTGCCAGCAGTAGAGATCAGGGGGGGAACACCATATATTTT. This gives the protein CASSRDQGGNTIYF.

In nucleotides, the CDR3 is TGTGCCACCGAGGGTGTCGCAGATACGCAGTATTTT. This encodes CATEGVADTQYF. The V and J genes are TRBV24-1 and TRBJ2-3; D perhaps matches TRBD2 (5 bases). This CDR3 has 12 residues. Germline V gene data show CDR1 as KGHDR and CDR2 as SFDVKD. Trimming took 9 bases from V and 4 from J, leaving 10 bases between them.

On this clonotype: A much larger clone differs from this one at a single base, so this may be a read error. The chain joins TRBV10-3 to TRBJ1-5; D remains unclear. CDR1 and CDR2 from the germline V gene are ENHRY and SYGVKD. V was clipped by 3 bases and J by 4 bases, with 1 base between them. The CDR3 spans 11 residues. Written as DNA, the CDR3 is TGTGCCATCAGTGATAATCAGCCCCAGCATTTT. It translates to CAISDNQPQHF.

This clonotype was seen many times. The chain uses TRBV27 and TRBJ1-5; D uncertain. In germline, CDR1 is MNHEY, CDR2 SMNVEV (reference sequence). The CDR3 sequence is 12 residues long. Trimming shortened V by 8 bases and J by 2 bases, and 7 bases separated the two germline ends. For the CDR3, the DNA is TGTGCCAGCGGCCACCGCAATCAGCCCCAGCATTTT. This gives the protein CASGHRNQPQHF.

This clonotype was counted a few times. The V call is TRBV12-3 or TRBV12-4, the J call TRBJ2-2, with TRBD1 matching 7 bases. This CDR3 region has 21 residues. Trimming at V came to 7 bases and at J to 2 bases, leaving 25 bases not matched to a gene. The CDR3 loop is CASKGYAADRPLLLNTGELFF. CDR3 DNA: TGTGCCAGCAAAGGTTACGCCGCGGACAGGCCTCTCCTATTAAACACCGGGGAGCTGTTTTTT.

The chain employs TRBV10-3 and TRBJ2-5; D remains ambiguous. V lost 10 bases and J 1 base, leaving 16 bases between the germline ends. CDR3 length: 14 residues. Germline-derived CDR1 and CDR2 are ENHRY and SYGVKD. The CDR3 region is CASSQRRTQETQYF. The CDR3 nucleotides are TGTGCCAGCAGCCAACGACGGACCCAAGAGACCCAGTACTTC.

This clonotype has ten or more counts. This chain joins TRBV10-3 and TRBJ2-2; perhaps TRBD1 as D (5 bases). V was shortened by 0 bases and J by 4 bases, with 9 bases between the two germline ends. Germline loops: CDR1 ENHRY, CDR2 SYGVKD. The CDR3 is 15 residues long. CDR3 sequence reads: CAISESTGVTGELFF. CDR3 bases: TGTGCCATCAGTGAGTCTACAGGTGTCACCGGGGAGCTGTTTTTT.

This clonotype was counted ten times or more. The genes are TRBV9 and TRBJ1-3; D remains ambiguous. V was trimmed by 3 bases and J by 0 bases, leaving 4 bases between them. Per germline, CDR1 SGDLS and CDR2 YYNGEE. This CDR3 has 13 residues. The chain's CDR3 is CASSGYSGNTIYF. The CDR3 bases are TGTGCCAGCAGCGGGTACTCTGGAAACACCATATATTTT.

This clonotype was detected many times. The V and J genes are TRBV5-6 and TRBJ1-2; D remains ambiguous. V was pared by 0 bases and J by 2 bases, with 11 bases between. Germline loops: CDR1 SGHDT, CDR2 YYEEEE. The CDR3 spans 15 residues. The CDR3 DNA follows: TGTGCCAGCAGCTTGGTTACGAGACCAAACTATGGCTACACCTTC. Translation gives CASSLVTRPNYGYTF. Variable domain in full (rest from reference TRBV5-6 and TRBJ1-2): DAGVTQSPTHLIKTRGQQVTLRCSPKSGHDTVSWYQQALGQGPQFIFQYYEEEERQRGNFPDRFSGHQFPNYSSELNVNALLLGDSALYLCASSLVTRPNYGYTFGSGTRLTVV.

This clonotype was found many times. The V gene is TRBV4-1, the J gene TRBJ1-6; D unresolved. The V gene lost 4 bases and the J gene lost 9 bases, with 16 bases spanning the gap. The length of the CDR3 is 15 residues. CDR1 is MGHRA, CDR2 YSYEKL, per germline. CDR3 region: CASSPRLVFGSPLHF. The CDR3 DNA is TGCGCCAGCAGCCCCCGGCTGGTTTTCGGTTCACCCCTCCACTTT.

The genes are TRBV7-2 and TRBJ2-3, with D unresolved. Germline CDR1 SGHTA, CDR2 FQGNSA. Between the trimmed V and J ends, which lost 0 bases and 5 bases, there was a span of 12 bases. The CDR3 covers 15 residues. Written as DNA, the CDR3 is TGTGCCAGCAGCTTAGCGGGGTTCGCTGGAGATACGCAGTATTTT. Its translation: CASSLAGFAGDTQYF.

This clonotype occurred a few times. V and J are TRBV2 and TRBJ2-5; 11 nucleotides agree with TRBD2. The CDR3 covers 13 residues. Germline V CDR1 and CDR2: SNHLY, FYNNEI. V shed 6 bases and J 5 bases; nucleotides not matched to a gene: 2. This chain's CDR3 is CASSSSGGETQYF. The CDR3 DNA sequence: TGTGCCAGCAGCTCTAGCGGGGGGGAGACCCAGTACTTC. Variable domain in full (rest from reference TRBV2 and TRBJ2-5): EPEVTQTPSHQVTQMGQEVILRCVPISNHLYFYWYRQILGQKVEFLVSFYNNEISEKSEIFDDQFSVERPDGSNFTLKIRSTKLEDSAMYFCASSSSGGETQYFGPGTRLLVL.

The chain employs TRBV12-3 or TRBV12-4 and TRBJ1-2; 9 bases agree with TRBD1. Trimming at V came to 4 bases and at J to 7 bases, leaving 7 bases not matched to a gene. CDR3 length equals 14 residues. Here the CDR3 reads CASSYGTGIRGYTF. CDR3 coding DNA: TGTGCCAGCAGTTACGGGACAGGGATACGTGGCTACACCTTC.

The CDR3 is CASSYQTGTVSGGYTF. The CDR3 DNA reads as TGTGCCAGCAGCTATCAAACCGGGACGGTATCTGGTGGCTACACCTTC. This chain links TRBV7-9 with TRBJ1-2; possibly TRBD1 for D (5 bases). V was pared by 4 bases and J by 7 bases, with 22 bases between. This CDR3 has 16 amino acids. The V gene's germline CDR1 is SEHNR and CDR2 FQNEAQ (reference sequence).

The chain is built from TRBV29-1 and TRBJ2-7, with 7 nucleotides matching TRBD1. Germline assignment: CDR1 SQVTM and CDR2 ANQGSEA. V lost 6 bases and J lost 4; bases outside the gene matches: 0. CDR3 length equals 10 residues. This CDR3 reads CSVQGYEQYF. CDR3 DNA sequence: TGCAGCGTACAGGGGTACGAGCAGTACTTC.

With regard to this clonotype: Possible read error: a much larger clone is one base away. V and J are TRBV11-3 and TRBJ2-2; a possible D gene is TRBD2 (6 bases). Germline assignment: CDR1 SGHNT and CDR2 YENEEA. This CDR3 has 14 amino acids. CDR3 sequence reads: CASRSSENTRELFF. In nucleotides, the CDR3 is TGTGCCAGCAGATCTAGCGAGAACACCAGGGAGCTGTTTTTT.

This clonotype was seen only a few times. V usage is TRBV6-5 and J usage is TRBJ2-2; the D call may be TRBD1 or TRBD2 (5 bases each). V was pared by 0 bases and J by 3 bases, with 17 bases between. This CDR3 comprises 18 residues. Germline V gene data show CDR1 as MNHEY and CDR2 as SVGAGI. CDR3 in amino acids: CASSYSGPGPGDTGELFF. The CDR3 bases are TGTGCCAGCAGTTACTCCGGCCCAGGGCCCGGGGACACCGGGGAGCTGTTTTTT.

This clonotype has a count of ten or more. V usage is TRBV12-3 or TRBV12-4 and J usage is TRBJ1-5; D is possibly TRBD1 (6 bases). V shed 5 bases and J shed 9 bases, with 14 bases lying between them. The CDR3 length is 13 residues. DNA for the CDR3: TGTGCCAGCAGTCTCCGGGGGGCGAGGCCCCAGCATTTT. Translated, it gives CASSLRGARPQHF.

The V and J genes are TRBV24-1 and TRBJ2-1; 7 nucleotides match TRBD2. With V trimmed by 3 bases and J by 0 bases, 1 base remained unmatched. Per the germline V gene, CDR1 is KGHDR and CDR2 is SFDVKD. The CDR3 spans 15 residues. The CDR3 DNA is TGTGCCACCAGTGATGCTAGCGGCTCCTACAATGAGCAGTTCTTC. Protein: CATSDASGSYNEQFF.

V is TRBV20-1 and J is TRBJ2-7, with TRBD2 identical over 7 bases. Losses at the gene ends were 1 base for V and 2 bases for J; bases not matched to a gene: 2. This CDR3 spans 13 amino acids. Germline loops: CDR1 DFQATT, CDR2 SNEGSKA (reference sequence). The CDR3 bases are TGCAGTGCTAGAGCAGCGGGACCCTACGAGCAGTACTTC. Translated: CSARAAGPYEQYF.

The count of this clonotype is one. This chain links TRBV10-3 with TRBJ1-5; 12 bases are a match to TRBD1. With 2 bases clipped from V and 6 bases from J, the junction kept 5 bases outside the gene matches. CDR1 and CDR2 (germline): ENHRY, SYGVKD. CDR3 length: 16 amino acids. In nucleotides, the CDR3 is TGTGCCATCAGTGAGCCGGGACAGGGGGCGGTTCAGCCCCAGCATTTT. It codes for CAISEPGQGAVQPQHF.

There are a few counts of this clonotype. This sequence joins TRBV5-8 and TRBJ1-5; the D gene is possibly TRBD1 (6 bases). Germline lookup yields CDR1 SGHTS and CDR2 YDEGEE. The V and J ends lost 4 bases and 6 bases respectively, with 20 bases between them. This CDR3 comprises 16 residues. This CDR3 is CASSAEGGGRSQPQHF. The CDR3 nucleotides are TGTGCCAGCAGCGCCGAGGGGGGGGGGCGAAGTCAGCCCCAGCATTTT. The whole variable domain, remainder taken from reference TRBV5-8 and TRBJ1-5, is EAGVTQSPTHLIKTRGQQATLRCSPISGHTSVYWYQQALGLGLQFLLWYDEGEERNRGNFPPRFSGRQFPNYSSELNVNALELEDSALYLCASSAEGGGRSQPQHFGDGTRLSIL.

This clonotype was observed a single time. V usage is TRBV7-2 and J usage is TRBJ2-5; the match to TRBD2 covers 11 bases. The J segment lost 11 bases and the V segment lost 3 bases, leaving 17 bases of the junction unmatched. Germline V gene sequence: CDR1 SGHTA, CDR2 FQGNSA. This CDR3 spans 17 amino acids. The DNA of the CDR3 is TGTGCCAGCAGCTTGATTTTAGCGGGAGGGAGGTCAGATACGCAGTACTTC. Protein sequence: CASSLILAGGRSDTQYF.

This clonotype occurred a few times. The chain couples TRBV28 to TRBJ1-1; D may be TRBD1 (5 bases). CDR1 is MDHEN, CDR2 SYDVKM, per germline. The germline V and J ends were trimmed by 7 bases and 8 bases, with 14 bases remaining between them. The CDR3 consists of 12 residues. The chain's CDR3 is CASTSGGGEAFF. The CDR3 nucleotides read TGTGCCAGCACCTCGGGCGGGGGGGAAGCTTTCTTT.

In this sample, this clonotype turned up a few times. The chain uses TRBV30 and TRBJ2-7; D uncertain. The CDR3 has 14 residues. Trimming removed 0 bases from V and 1 base from J, with 10 bases in between. Germline loops: CDR1 GTSNPN, CDR2 SVGIG (reference sequence). The CDR3 DNA follows: TGTGCCTGGAGTGTACCACGGCGGTCCTACGAGCAGTACTTC. Its translation is CAWSVPRRSYEQYF.

The chain recombines TRBV15 with TRBJ1-5, with D possibly being TRBD1 (6 bases). Trimming took off 6 bases at V and 5 bases at J, with 20 bases between the two ends. Germline V lookup: CDR1 LNHNV, CDR2 YYDKDF (reference sequence). The CDR3 is 16 amino acids. The CDR3 is CATRSTRGQTDQPQHF. The DNA for the CDR3 is TGTGCCACCAGATCGACAAGAGGACAGACCGATCAGCCCCAGCATTTT.

This clonotype has more than one count but fewer than ten. The chain has TRBV3-1 and TRBJ1-4; unclear D gene. Germline CDR1 LGHDT, CDR2 YNNKEL (reference sequence). Trimming pared 1 base from V and 5 bases from J, leaving 8 bases between. This CDR3 is 14 amino acids long. The CDR3 protein is CASSQVASNEKLFF. CDR3 nucleotides: TGTGCCAGCAGCCAAGTGGCGTCCAATGAAAAACTGTTTTTT.